This T cell receptor (beta chain) was identified in a study of T cells in tuberculosis. At the level of the study: Within 7 days of starting treatment, or before, PBMC were stored.

This clone occurred a few times. Antigen unknown. Time point meaning: new active TB diagnosis, blood taken before or within 7 days of starting treatment. On average about 100,000 T cells per donor were immunosequenced. Regarding the study as a whole: Active tuberculosis patients had shorter CDR3-alpha; the beta difference was nonsignificant.

The assay was immunoSEQ multiplex PCR, and TCRdb's table has in-frame clones only and misses some. The table lists approximately 22,000 clones, under 85% of them singletons. V dropped 9 bases and J dropped 15 bases, with 21 bases sitting between them. CDR3 length equals 12 residues. Germline V gene sequence: CDR1 LNHDA, CDR2 SQIVND (reference sequence). The V call is TRBV19, the J call TRBJ2-1; TRBD1 might be the D (6 bases). The material sequenced was PBMCs, taken at tuberculosis diagnosis. This clonotype was obtained from an adult with tuberculosis. CDR3 sequence reads: CASTLNREQWFF. For the CDR3, the DNA is TGTGCCAGCACTTTAAACAGGGAGCAGTGGTTCTTC.